Listed here is a single T cell receptor beta chain. Its specificity is not known. This entry belongs to a study of cytomegalovirus exposure and HLA in healthy donors. Researchers ran the PCR with 60 Vbeta and 13 Jbeta primers. Clones were read by immunoSEQ multiplex PCR, and TCRdb kept only the in-frame ones, dropping some. Found here are about 190,000 clones, 79% of them singletons; the top ten hold 1.6%. Points from the study as a whole: Roughly 170 TCR beta chains were listed as cytomegalovirus-associated. Later analysis indicated greater clonal expansion among HLA-associated TCR beta chains than among equally common other chains.

The ends lost 0 bases at V and 7 bases at J; junction bases unmatched: 3. Germline assignment: CDR1 MGHRA and CDR2 YSYEKL. The CDR3 is 14 residues long. Sequences were obtained from PBMCs. V and J are TRBV4-1 and TRBJ1-5; 7 nucleotides agree with TRBD1. This TCR was sampled from a young woman in good health and CMV-seronegative. CDR3 coding DNA: TGCGCCAGCAGCCAAGACAGGGGGTCACAGCCCCAGCATTTT. It is translated as CASSQDRGSQPQHF.